The subject of this entry is one T cell receptor (beta chain). Antigen specificity is unknown. This specimen belongs to a study of blood T cell dynamics during melanoma immunotherapy. Study-wide results and limits: Disease-control patients' PBMC repertoires became either more clonal or more diverse at W3.

The ends were cut back, 3 bases at V and 8 bases at J, with 10 bases in the middle. Germline CDR1 DFQATT, CDR2 SNEGSKA (reference sequence). The CDR3 runs to 11 residues. This sample's time point: pre-treatment baseline. Samples come from before therapy and from week 3 after the first blockade cycle. Apart from two fast progressors, RECIST 1.1 response was judged 12 weeks post-infusion. Patients had no prior systemic cancer treatment, immunosuppressants or other active cancers. Sequencing used immunoSEQ multiplex PCR; TCRdb keeps in-frame clones, though not all of them. Here the sample spans about 9,600 clones, 89% being singletons.

This clonotype was sampled from a human donor with melanoma. The J gene is TRBJ1-2, the V gene TRBV20-1; TRBD1 might be the D (5 bases). Sequences were derived from blood, sampled from a patient treated with checkpoint blockade. The CDR3 nucleotides read TGCAGTGCTAGTATTGGGACCGGCTACACCTTC. Protein sequence: CSASIGTGYTF.